This T cell receptor (beta chain) originates from a study of blood T cell repertoires in COVID-19. Study overall: PBMCs, B-cell-depleted T cells, or T cells were the source of the cDNA or gDNA that made up the material.

Data came from immunoSEQ multiplex PCR; TCRdb stores just in-frame clones and leaves some out. The profile shows about 440,000 clones, roughly nine tenths of them singletons. The CDR3 runs 14 residues. J gave up 5 bases and V 0 bases, and 3 bases lay outside the gene matches. Germline V gene data show CDR1 as SGDLS and CDR2 as YYNGEE. Participants were placed into cohorts based on the clinical history they reported. Sequencing input: PBMCs or T cells enriched from blood (not recorded which). The TCR sequence derives from a young woman with acute COVID-19. The chain links TRBV9 to TRBJ2-7; 9 bases line up with TRBD2. The CDR3: CASSVVASGDEQYF. The CDR3 region has the DNA TGTGCCAGCAGCGTAGTCGCTAGCGGGGACGAGCAGTACTTC.